Listed below are T cell receptor beta chains from one sample, sequenced in a study of shared clonotypes between healthy human individuals. Using immunoSEQ multiplex PCR, the repertoire was profiled, and TCRdb retains in-frame clones only, with some absent. The table records around 1.4 million clones, about 98.5% of them present only once. Input material: naive CD4+ T cells sorted from blood. All receptors derive from a man younger than 45 in good health. The conserved cysteine and the conserved F or W are not part of the CDR3 here.

V	J	CDR3
TRBV11-2	TRBJ2-3	ASSYRDIGTQY
TRBV4-1	TRBJ2-7	ASSQGQLRAYEQY
TRBV7-8	TRBJ2-3	ASSPSLGPIYTQY
TRBV18	TRBJ1-2	ASSFWTADNYGYT
TRBV27	TRBJ2-2	ASSNQGLALNTGELF
TRBV5-4	TRBJ1-1	ASSLIGKNTEAF
TRBV4-1	TRBJ2-7	ASSQGVTYEQY
TRBV6-1	TRBJ1-1	ASSATGTEAF
TRBV9	TRBJ2-3	ASSVSPGTGGGLIRDTQY
TRBV9	TRBJ2-1	ASSVEGGTAHSYNEQF
TRBV6-6	TRBJ2-1	ASSKGLAGVNEQF
TRBV7-8	TRBJ2-7	ASSLARFAYEQY
TRBV6-5	TRBJ2-7	ASREGQGFEQY
TRBV5-6	TRBJ2-3	ASSLVASGSLDTQY
TRBV7-9	TRBJ2-5	ASSLAQGGYGLETQY
TRBV9	TRBJ2-7	ASSATGTYEQY
TRBV6-1	TRBJ1-1	ASSRWNTEAF
TRBV18	TRBJ2-1	ASSPLPHPANEQF
TRBV19	TRBJ1-2	ASTKGSGGTRANYGYT
TRBV6-1	TRBJ2-3	ASSKRDASTDTQY
TRBV7-3	TRBJ2-2	ASSTSPGELF
TRBV28	TRBJ2-7	ASRPRDRSPD
TRBV6-5	TRBJ2-7	ASSAGLIRYEQY
TRBV18	TRBJ2-5	ASSPTSGGQETQY
TRBV5-1	TRBJ2-7	ASSPLTSSYEQY
TRBV6-5	TRBJ2-2	ASSSSGVPGELF
TRBV6-1	TRBJ2-5	ASSEGVGRQETQY
TRBV15	TRBJ2-1	ATSRRTGRVNEQF
TRBV10-1	TRBJ2-5	ASSEFQGSGLKETQY
TRBV19	TRBJ2-6	ASKGQGSSGANVLT
TRBV7-9	TRBJ1-3	ASSPRGLEGNTIY
TRBV5-4	TRBJ2-2	ASSSDTLNTGELF
TRBV18	TRBJ2-1	ASSPDASGRYSYNEQF
TRBV4-1	TRBJ1-2	ASSLLQDQTIGYGYT
TRBV9	TRBJ2-1	ASSVLTGTYNEQF
TRBV10-3	TRBJ2-3	AISDSGQDTQY
TRBV28	TRBJ1-3	ASSLQDREY
TRBV10-3	TRBJ2-3	AISGGADKSTDTQY
TRBV4-1	TRBJ1-1	ASSPDWAGQVNTEAF
TRBV15	TRBJ2-7	ATSREQGGWYEQY
TRBV29-1	TRBJ2-2	SVTTANTGELF